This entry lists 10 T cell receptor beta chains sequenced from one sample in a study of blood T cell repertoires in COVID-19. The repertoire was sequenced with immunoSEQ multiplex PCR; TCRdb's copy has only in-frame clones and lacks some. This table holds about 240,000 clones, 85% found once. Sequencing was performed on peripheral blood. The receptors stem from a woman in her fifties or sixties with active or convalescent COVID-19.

CDR3 sequence: CASSRSGELSYNEQFF. In DNA form, the CDR3 reads TGTGCCAGTAGCCGTAGCGGGGAGCTAAGCTACAATGAGCAGTTCTTC. The genes are TRBV11-2 and TRBJ2-1, with 8 bases identical to TRBD2. Germline loops: CDR1 SGHAT, CDR2 FQNNGV. V shed 9 bases and J 3 bases; nucleotides not matched to a gene: 13. The CDR3 has 16 amino acids.

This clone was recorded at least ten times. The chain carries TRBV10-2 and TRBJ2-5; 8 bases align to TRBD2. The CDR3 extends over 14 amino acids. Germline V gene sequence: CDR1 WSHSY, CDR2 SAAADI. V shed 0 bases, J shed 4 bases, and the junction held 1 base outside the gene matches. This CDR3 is CASSESGTRETQYF. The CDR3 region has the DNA TGCGCCAGCAGTGAGTCCGGGACTAGAGAGACCCAGTACTTC.

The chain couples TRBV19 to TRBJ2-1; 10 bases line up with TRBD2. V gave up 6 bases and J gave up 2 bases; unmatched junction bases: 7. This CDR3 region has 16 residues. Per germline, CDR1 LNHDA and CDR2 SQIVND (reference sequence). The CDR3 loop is CASRRAGGPTYNEQFF. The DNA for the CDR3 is TGTGCCAGTAGGCGAGCGGGAGGGCCCACCTACAATGAGCAGTTCTTC.

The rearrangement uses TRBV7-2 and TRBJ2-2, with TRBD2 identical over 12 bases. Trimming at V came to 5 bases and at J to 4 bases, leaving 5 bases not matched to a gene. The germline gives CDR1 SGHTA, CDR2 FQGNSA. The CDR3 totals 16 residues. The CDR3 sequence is CASSPSGRAGTGELFF. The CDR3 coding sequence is TGTGCCAGCAGCCCTAGCGGGAGGGCCGGCACCGGGGAGCTGTTTTTT.

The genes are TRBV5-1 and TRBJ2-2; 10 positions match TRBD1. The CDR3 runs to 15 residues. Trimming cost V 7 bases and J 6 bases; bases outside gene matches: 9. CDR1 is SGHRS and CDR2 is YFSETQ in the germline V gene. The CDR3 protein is CASWPGQGMSGELFF. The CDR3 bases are TGCGCCAGCTGGCCGGGACAGGGGATGTCCGGGGAGCTGTTTTTT.

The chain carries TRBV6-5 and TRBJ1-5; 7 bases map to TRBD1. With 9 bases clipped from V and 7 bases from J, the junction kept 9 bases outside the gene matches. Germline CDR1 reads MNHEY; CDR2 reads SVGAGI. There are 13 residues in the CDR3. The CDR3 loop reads CASNTGAQQPQHF. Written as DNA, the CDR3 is TGTGCCAGTAACACAGGGGCGCAACAGCCCCAGCATTTT.

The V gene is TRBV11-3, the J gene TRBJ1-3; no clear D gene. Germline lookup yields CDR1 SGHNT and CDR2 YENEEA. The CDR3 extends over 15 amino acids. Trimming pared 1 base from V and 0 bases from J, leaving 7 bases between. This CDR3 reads CASSLGGLSGNTIYF. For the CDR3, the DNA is TGTGCCAGCAGCTTAGGAGGGCTCTCTGGAAACACCATATATTTT.

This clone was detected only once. CDR3 in amino acids: CASSLDSGMNTEAFF. CDR3 DNA: TGCGCCAGCAGCTTGGATTCAGGAATGAACACTGAAGCTTTCTTT. The J gene is TRBJ1-1, the V gene TRBV5-1; D gene uncertain. V was cut by 0 bases and J by 0 bases, with 9 bases left in between. The length of the CDR3 is 15 residues. The germline V gene encodes CDR1 SGHRS and CDR2 YFSETQ.

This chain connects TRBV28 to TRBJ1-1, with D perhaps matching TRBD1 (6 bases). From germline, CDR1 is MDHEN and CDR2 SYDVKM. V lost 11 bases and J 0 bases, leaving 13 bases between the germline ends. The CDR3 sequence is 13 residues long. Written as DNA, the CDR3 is TGTGCCGGGGGCCCCCTCATGAACACTGAAGCTTTCTTT. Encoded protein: CAGGPLMNTEAFF.

CDR3 nucleotides: TGTGCCAGCAGCCAAGGGCGCGGCCGATTAAACTATGGCTACACCTTC. It codes for CASSQGRGRLNYGYTF. This rearrangement joins TRBV3-1 (or the pseudogene TRBV3-2) to TRBJ1-2; unclear D gene. Deletions cut 1 base from V and 2 bases from J, with 14 bases between. This CDR3 has 16 amino acids. Germline CDR1 LGHDT, CDR2 YNNKEL (reference sequence).